This TCR beta chain was captured in a study of cytomegalovirus exposure and HLA in healthy donors. Trimming stripped 8 bases from V and 5 bases from J, with 15 bases between. The length of the CDR3 is 13 residues. Germline CDR1 MNHNS, CDR2 SASEGT. The donors were part of the validation cohort, which consisted of 120 subjects and was separate from the first cohort of under 750 subjects. Generated by immunoSEQ multiplex PCR, the TCRdb table keeps only in-frame clones and is missing some. The sample shows more than 50,000 clones, roughly nine tenths of them seen only once. As regards this clone: As yet, its antigen is unknown.

Whole-study findings and limits: According to the study, 180 or so TCR beta chains were cytomegalovirus-associated. According to a subsequent analysis, TCR clusters identified in the first cohort showed a tendency to co-occur across the 100 to 150 validation repertoires.

The chain uses TRBV6-1 and TRBJ2-5, with a tentative D call TRBD1 (5 bases). What was sequenced was PBMCs. This TCR was recovered from a woman in her thirties in good health and CMV-seronegative. In nucleotides, the CDR3 is TGTGCCAGCGGTCTTTCAGGGATGGAGACCCAGTACTTC. Residues: CASGLSGMETQYF.